The subject of this entry is one T cell receptor (beta chain). These data come from a study of cytomegalovirus exposure and HLA in healthy donors. With 60 Vbeta and 13 Jbeta primers, the PCR was carried out. Method: immunoSEQ multiplex PCR; TCRdb's copy keeps in-frame clones and lacks some. The repertoire holds fewer than 85,000 clones, with about 78% as singletons. This TCR was recovered from a young man in good health and CMV-seropositive. Sequenced: PBMCs.

CDR3 sequence: CASSLGAADTQYF. The CDR3 nucleotides are TGTGCCAGCAGCTTAGGGGCCGCAGATACGCAGTATTTT. The gene calls are TRBV7-2 and TRBJ2-3, with D unresolved. Deletions cut 1 base from V and 4 bases from J, with 6 bases between. Germline loops: CDR1 SGHTA, CDR2 FQGNSA. The CDR3 runs 13 residues.